This TCR beta chain was obtained from a study of T-cell reconstitution after alpha-beta-depleted transplantation in children. Study conclusions and caveats: Some patients' high day-60 TCRbeta diversity was traced to surviving recipient T cells and thymic progenitors. Roughly two months post-transplant, alpha-beta T cells reportedly originated from several hundred graft clones that had expanded. After one year, T-cell counts and TCRbeta diversity mostly came from new T cells.

For TCRbeta, the library was prepared with unique molecular identifiers. TCRdb used MiXCR to reprocess the PCR reads, holding one entry per CDR3 protein. The top ten hold around 13% of the sample, which has roughly 76,000 distinct CDR3 sequences, about a tenth seen once. This CDR3 is built from 12 residues. The germline gives CDR1 LGHDT, CDR2 YNNKEL (reference sequence). The V end was cut by 2 bases, the J end by 6 bases, with 7 bases between. In this sample, this clonotype turned up many times. The antigen is unknown. The TCR comes from a boy aged 5-17 years with acute myeloid leukemia, due to receive a stem cell transplant. The sample in question was PBMCs, obtained before TCRalphabeta/CD19-depleted stem cell transplant. The J gene is TRBJ1-2, the V gene TRBV3-1, with D unresolved. CDR3 in DNA: TGTGCCAGCAGCCAACGGGAGAATGGCTACACCTTC. It yields the protein CASSQRENGYTF.